This is a list of T cell receptor beta chains from one sample in a study of Ad26.COV2.S vaccination and SARS-CoV-2 variants. Clones were read by immunoSEQ multiplex PCR, and TCRdb kept only the in-frame ones, dropping some. The profile shows 300,000 to 500,000 clones, more than 85% of them singletons. Sequenced here: peripheral blood, sampled in a trial of Ad26.COV2.S vaccine versus placebo. The receptors derive from a person aged 18-65 years who received the Ad26.COV2.S COVID-19 vaccine or a placebo. The CDR3 runs from the conserved cysteine through the conserved F or W. The D gene is left open where the match is weak. Not every row has a clone size; where given, it reads once, few, many or a size class.

clone size | D gene | J gene | V gene | CDR3 DNA | CDR3 protein
- | - | TRBJ1-6 | TRBV3-1/TRBV3-2 | TGTGCCAGCAGTACCCCGGGCAGGCCATTCTATAATTCACCCCTCCACTTT | CASSTPGRPFYNSPLHF
- | - | TRBJ1-4 | TRBV24-1 | TGTGCCACCAGTGATCTGGACCCCGTCCCAACTAATGAAAAACTGTTTTTT | CATSDLDPVPTNEKLFF
- | - | TRBJ2-7 | TRBV27 | TGTGCCAGCAGTTTAAGGGGTACCAGCTCCTACGAGCAGTACTTC | CASSLRGTSSYEQYF
- | - | TRBJ2-1 | TRBV12-3/TRBV12-4 | TGTGCCAGCAGTTTATCCTTACGTGAGCAGTTCTTC | CASSLSLREQFF
- | - | TRBJ1-6 | TRBV3-1/TRBV3-2 | TGTGCCAGCAGCCCTCCTCACACAGGGTTGCTATCACCCCTCCACTTT | CASSPPHTGLLSPLHF
- | TRBD2 | TRBJ2-5 | TRBV5-1 | TGCGCCAGCAGCTCAGGACTAGCGGGGAGGCAAGAGACCCAGTACTTC | CASSSGLAGRQETQYF
- | TRBD1 | TRBJ1-1 | TRBV3-1/TRBV3-2 | TGTGCCAGCAGCCGAGAAGGGACAGGGGTGATTGAAGCTTTCTTT | CASSREGTGVIEAFF
- | TRBD1 | TRBJ1-2 | TRBV6-2/TRBV6-3 | TGTGCCAGCAGTTACACCCGGGGAGGGGGCGAAGACTATGGCTACACCTTC | CASSYTRGGGEDYGYTF
once | TRBD1 | TRBJ2-2 | TRBV6-1 | TGTGCCAGCAGTGGACGGACGGGGACAGGGGACACCGGGGAGCTGTTTTTT | CASSGRTGTGDTGELFF
- | TRBD1 | TRBJ2-5 | TRBV6-6 | TGTGCCAGCAGTTACTCGGACAGGGGGCGAGAGACCCAGTACTTC | CASSYSDRGRETQYF
- | - | TRBJ2-1 | TRBV12-3/TRBV12-4 | TGTGCCAGCAGTTTAAGGGGCCACAATGAGCAGTTCTTC | CASSLRGHNEQFF
- | - | TRBJ2-2 | TRBV7-8 | TGTGCCAGCAGCTTACAGGGATTTACCGGGGAGCTGTTTTTT | CASSLQGFTGELFF
once | - | TRBJ2-2 | TRBV3-1/TRBV3-2 | TGTGCCAGCAGCCAGGCCGGGGAGCTGTTTTTT | CASSQAGELFF
- | - | TRBJ2-7 | TRBV6-5 | TGTGCCAGCAGTAGGGGGTGGGGGGCGACAGACGAGCAGTACTTC | CASSRGWGATDEQYF
- | - | TRBJ1-2 | TRBV19 | TGTGCCAGTAGTATGGGACCAAGGAACTATGGCTACACCTTC | CASSMGPRNYGYTF
- | - | TRBJ2-5 | TRBV19 | TGTGCCAGTAGTATAGGGGCCCGACTAGTCGGGTTGGAGACCCAGTACTTC | CASSIGARLVGLETQYF
- | - | TRBJ1-1 | TRBV9 | TGTGCCAGCAGCGCCGCAGGGGTGAACACTGAAGCTTTCTTT | CASSAAGVNTEAFF
- | - | TRBJ2-5 | TRBV11-2 | TGTGCCAGCAGCTTTTGGCGGGACCGAGAGGAGACCCAGTACTTC | CASSFWRDREETQYF
- | - | TRBJ1-3 | TRBV11-2 | TGTGCCAGCAGCTTAGTTTCCTCTGGAAACACCATATATTTT | CASSLVSSGNTIYF
- | - | TRBJ1-2 | TRBV5-1 | TGCGCCAGCAGCTCGGTAGGGGACACCTATGGCTACACCTTC | CASSSVGDTYGYTF
- | - | TRBJ2-7 | TRBV11-2 | TGTGCCAGCAGCTTAGTACACACCCGGGGCGAGCAGTACTTC | CASSLVHTRGEQYF
- | - | TRBJ1-1 | TRBV7-9 | TGTGCCAGCAGCTTATTACCGCTTTCTGAAGCTTTCTTT | CASSLLPLSEAFF
- | - | TRBJ2-2 | TRBV11-2 | TGTGCCAGCAGCTTAGGAGGACGGGGCGGGGAGCTGTTTTTT | CASSLGGRGGELFF
- | - | TRBJ1-1 | TRBV5-5 | TGTGCCAGCACCCAAATCGGACAGACTGAAGCTTTCTTT | CASTQIGQTEAFF
- | - | TRBJ1-1 | TRBV6-5 | TGTGCCAGCAGTTACTCGGGGGGGGCTGAAATAAAAGCTTTCTTT | CASSYSGGAEIKAFF
- | - | TRBJ2-1 | TRBV27 | TGTGCCAGCAGTTTATCAGGCGGGGTTTACAATGAGCAGTTCTTC | CASSLSGGVYNEQFF
- | TRBD1 | TRBJ2-7 | TRBV5-4 | TGTGCCAGCAGCCGTCCCGGGACAGGGGTCGGCTACGAGCAGTACTTC | CASSRPGTGVGYEQYF
- | - | TRBJ1-5 | TRBV6-6 | TGTGCCAGCAGTTTACCTCCTGGGCAGCCCCAGCATTTT | CASSLPPGQPQHF
- | - | TRBJ2-7 | TRBV13 | TGTGCCAGCAGCTTGGCAGGAGTCTACGAGCAGTACTTC | CASSLAGVYEQYF
- | TRBD2 | TRBJ2-1 | TRBV9 | TGTGCCAGCAGCACTAGCGGGGGTTACAATGAGCAGTTCTTC | CASSTSGGYNEQFF
- | - | TRBJ2-1 | TRBV5-1 | TGCGCCAGCAGATTGCAGGGTAGCTCCTACAATGAGCAGTTCTTC | CASRLQGSSYNEQFF
- | - | TRBJ2-7 | TRBV20-1 | TGCAGTGCTAGTCGTCCGGGGGCCCCCGTTGAGCAGTACTTC | CSASRPGAPVEQYF
many | - | TRBJ1-6 | TRBV6-6 | TGTGCCAGCAGCCCACTGACCTTCCTCTCACCCCTCCACTTT | CASSPLTFLSPLHF
- | TRBD2 | TRBJ2-2 | TRBV20-1 | TGCAGTGCTAGTCCCAGCGGGGGCCCCGGGGAGCTGTTTTTT | CSASPSGGPGELFF